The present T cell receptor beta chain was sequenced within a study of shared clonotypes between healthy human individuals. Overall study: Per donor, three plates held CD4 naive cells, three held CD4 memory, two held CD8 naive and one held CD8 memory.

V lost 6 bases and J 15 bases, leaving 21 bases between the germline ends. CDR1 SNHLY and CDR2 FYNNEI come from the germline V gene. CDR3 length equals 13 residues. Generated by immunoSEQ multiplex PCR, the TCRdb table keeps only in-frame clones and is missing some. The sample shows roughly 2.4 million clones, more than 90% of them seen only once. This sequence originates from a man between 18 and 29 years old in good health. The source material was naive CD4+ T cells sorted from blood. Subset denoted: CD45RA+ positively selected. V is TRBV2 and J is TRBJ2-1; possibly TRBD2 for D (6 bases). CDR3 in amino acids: CASSQRDFFMGFF. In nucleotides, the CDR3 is TGTGCCAGCAGCCAACGGGACTTTTTTATGGGGTTCTTC.